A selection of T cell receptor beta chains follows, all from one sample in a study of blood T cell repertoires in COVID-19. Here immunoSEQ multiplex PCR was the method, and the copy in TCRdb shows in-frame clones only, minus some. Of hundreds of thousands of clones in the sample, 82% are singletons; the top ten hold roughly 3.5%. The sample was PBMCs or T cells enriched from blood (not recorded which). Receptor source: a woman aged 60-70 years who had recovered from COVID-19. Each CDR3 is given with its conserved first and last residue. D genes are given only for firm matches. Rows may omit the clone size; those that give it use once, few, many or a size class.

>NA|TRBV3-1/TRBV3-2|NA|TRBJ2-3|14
CASSQTSPTDTQYF
TGTGCCAGCAGCCAAACTTCTCCAACAGATACGCAGTATTTT
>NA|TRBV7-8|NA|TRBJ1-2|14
CASSPLQGNYGYTF
TGTGCCAGCAGCCCGCTACAGGGCAACTATGGCTACACCTTC
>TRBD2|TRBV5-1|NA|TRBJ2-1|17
CASSLRAGLAGGSEQFF
TGCGCCAGCAGCTTAAGGGCCGGACTAGCGGGGGGAAGTGAGCAGTTCTTC
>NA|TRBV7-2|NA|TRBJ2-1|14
CASSGAGSHNEQFF
TGTGCCAGCTCTGGGGCGGGATCCCACAATGAGCAGTTCTTC
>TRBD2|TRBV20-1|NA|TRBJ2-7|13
CSASETSEYEQYF
TGCAGTGCTAGTGAGACTAGCGAGTACGAGCAGTACTTC
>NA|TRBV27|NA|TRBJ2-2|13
CASSLPPIGELFF
TGTGCCAGCAGTTTGCCGCCTATCGGGGAGCTGTTTTTT
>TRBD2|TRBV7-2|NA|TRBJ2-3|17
CASSPRGLAGYIDTQYF
TGTGCCAGCAGCCCTAGGGGACTAGCGGGTTATATCGATACGCAGTATTTT
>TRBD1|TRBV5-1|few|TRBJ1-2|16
CASSLIERGPHYGYTF
TGCGCCAGCAGCTTGATTGAGAGGGGGCCCCACTATGGCTACACCTTC
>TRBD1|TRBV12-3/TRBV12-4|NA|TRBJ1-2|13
CASSFSTGVGYTF
TGTGCCAGCAGTTTTAGTACAGGGGTCGGCTACACCTTC
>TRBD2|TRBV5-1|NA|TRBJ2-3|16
CASSETSGGGTDTQYF
TGCGCCAGCAGCGAAACTAGCGGGGGGGGCACAGATACGCAGTATTTT
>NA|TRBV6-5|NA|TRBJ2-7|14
CASSWGRGRYEQYF
TGTGCCAGCAGTTGGGGCAGGGGCAGGTACGAGCAGTACTTC
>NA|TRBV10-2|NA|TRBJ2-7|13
CASTMTTTYEQYF
TGCGCCAGCACCATGACGACTACCTACGAGCAGTACTTC
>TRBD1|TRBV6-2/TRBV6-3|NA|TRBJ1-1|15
CASSPIGQGNTEAFF
TGTGCCAGCAGTCCAATCGGACAGGGTAATACTGAAGCTTTCTTT
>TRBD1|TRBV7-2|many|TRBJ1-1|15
CASSPQGVGDTEAFF
TGTGCCAGCAGCCCCCAGGGGGTGGGGGACACTGAAGCTTTCTTT
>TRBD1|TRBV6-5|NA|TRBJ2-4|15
CASSKTGTGRNIQYF
TGTGCCAGCAGTAAGACCGGGACAGGGAGAAACATTCAGTACTTC
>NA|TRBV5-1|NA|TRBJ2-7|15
CASSLASSGVYEQYF
TGCGCCAGCAGCTTGGCCTCCTCCGGGGTCTACGAGCAGTACTTC
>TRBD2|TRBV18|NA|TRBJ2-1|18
CASSPAGLAGGQDNEQFF
TGTGCCAGCTCACCTGCGGGACTAGCGGGAGGGCAGGACAATGAGCAGTTCTTC
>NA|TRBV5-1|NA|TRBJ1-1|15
CASSLVTGKYTEAFF
TGCGCCAGCAGCTTGGTAACGGGGAAATACACTGAAGCTTTCTTT
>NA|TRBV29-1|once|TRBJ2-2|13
CSVEKPNTGELFF
TGCAGCGTTGAGAAGCCGAACACCGGGGAGCTGTTTTTT
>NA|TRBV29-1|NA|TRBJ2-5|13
CSVEGAGEETQYF
TGCAGCGTTGAAGGGGCCGGGGAGGAGACCCAGTACTTC
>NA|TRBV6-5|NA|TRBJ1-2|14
CASSFGGLGYGYTF
TGTGCCAGCAGCTTCGGAGGCTTGGGCTATGGCTACACCTTC
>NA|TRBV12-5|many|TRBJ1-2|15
CASGFFHRANYGYTF
TGTGCTAGTGGTTTTTTCCACCGAGCTAACTATGGCTACACCTTC
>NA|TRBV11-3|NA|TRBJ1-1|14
CASSFRGTDTEAFF
TGTGCCAGCAGCTTCAGAGGGACTGACACTGAAGCTTTCTTT
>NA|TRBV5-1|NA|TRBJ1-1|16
CASSSGAVGGNTEAFF
TGCGCCAGCAGCTCCGGGGCGGTGGGAGGGAACACTGAAGCTTTCTTT
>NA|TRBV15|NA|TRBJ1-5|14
CATSSSQSNQPQHF
TGTGCCACCAGCAGCAGTCAGAGCAATCAGCCCCAGCATTTT
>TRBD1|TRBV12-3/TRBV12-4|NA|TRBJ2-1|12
CASTDRGGEQFF
TGTGCCAGCACCGACAGGGGCGGTGAGCAGTTCTTC
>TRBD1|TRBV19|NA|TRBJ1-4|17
CATGTGGASGTNEKLFF
TGTGCCACCGGGACAGGGGGCGCGTCAGGCACTAATGAAAAACTGTTTTTT
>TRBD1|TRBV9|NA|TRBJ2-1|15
CASSSGQGTYNEQFF
TGTGCCAGCAGCTCCGGACAGGGTACATACAATGAGCAGTTCTTC
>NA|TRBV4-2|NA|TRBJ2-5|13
CASSSGEQETQYF
TGTGCCAGCAGCTCCGGAGAGCAAGAGACCCAGTACTTC
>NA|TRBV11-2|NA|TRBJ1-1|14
CASSLHSRDTEAFF
TGTGCCAGCAGCTTACACTCGAGGGACACTGAAGCTTTCTTT
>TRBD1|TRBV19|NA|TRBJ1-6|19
CASSADPPTGSSYNSPLHF
TGTGCCAGTAGTGCCGACCCTCCGACAGGGAGCTCCTATAATTCACCCCTCCACTTT
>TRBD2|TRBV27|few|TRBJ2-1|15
CASSFRGDRGNEQFF
TGTGCCAGCAGTTTCCGGGGGGACCGGGGGAATGAGCAGTTCTTC
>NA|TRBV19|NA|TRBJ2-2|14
CASSRRLDTGELFF
TGTGCCAGTAGTCGTCGACTTGATACCGGGGAGCTGTTTTTT
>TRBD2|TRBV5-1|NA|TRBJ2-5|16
CASSLLGAGYQETQYF
TGCGCCAGCAGCCTACTGGGAGCGGGGTACCAAGAGACCCAGTACTTC
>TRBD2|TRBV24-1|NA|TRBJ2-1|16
CATSDGASGGKWEQFF
TGTGCCACCAGTGATGGTGCTAGCGGGGGGAAGTGGGAGCAGTTCTTC
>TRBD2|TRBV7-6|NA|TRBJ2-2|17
CASSFQPSSGIGGELFF
TGTGCCAGCAGCTTCCAGCCCAGTAGCGGGATAGGTGGGGAGCTGTTTTTT
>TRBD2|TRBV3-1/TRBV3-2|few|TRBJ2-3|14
CASSQGNGGNTQYF
TGTGCCAGCAGCCAAGGCAACGGGGGGAATACGCAGTATTTT
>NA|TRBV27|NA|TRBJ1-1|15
CASSLQGPRGTEAFF
TGTGCCAGCAGTTTACAGGGGCCCCGTGGGACTGAAGCTTTCTTT
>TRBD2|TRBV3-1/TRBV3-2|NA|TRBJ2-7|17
CASSQDPGGLAAYEQYF
TGTGCCAGCAGCCAAGATCCCGGAGGACTAGCAGCCTACGAGCAGTACTTC
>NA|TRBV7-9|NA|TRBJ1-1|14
CASSLGGRNTEAFF
TGTGCCAGCAGCTTAGGGGGCAGGAACACTGAAGCTTTCTTT
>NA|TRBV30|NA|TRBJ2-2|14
CAWSRGAGTGELFF
TGTGCCTGGAGTCGAGGAGCGGGCACCGGGGAGCTGTTTTTT
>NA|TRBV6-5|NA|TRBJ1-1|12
CASSAVTREAFF
TGTGCCAGCAGCGCAGTCACTAGAGAAGCTTTCTTT
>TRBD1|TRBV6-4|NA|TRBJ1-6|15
CASSPRDRNNSPLHF
TGTGCCAGCAGTCCCCGGGACAGGAATAATTCACCCCTCCACTTT
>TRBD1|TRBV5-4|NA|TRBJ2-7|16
CASSPQLGQGKYEQYF
TGTGCCAGCAGCCCTCAGCTGGGACAGGGTAAATACGAGCAGTACTTC
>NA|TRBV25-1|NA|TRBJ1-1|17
CASSETKGRGERTEAFF
TGTGCCAGCAGTGAAACCAAGGGGAGGGGGGAGAGGACTGAAGCTTTCTTT